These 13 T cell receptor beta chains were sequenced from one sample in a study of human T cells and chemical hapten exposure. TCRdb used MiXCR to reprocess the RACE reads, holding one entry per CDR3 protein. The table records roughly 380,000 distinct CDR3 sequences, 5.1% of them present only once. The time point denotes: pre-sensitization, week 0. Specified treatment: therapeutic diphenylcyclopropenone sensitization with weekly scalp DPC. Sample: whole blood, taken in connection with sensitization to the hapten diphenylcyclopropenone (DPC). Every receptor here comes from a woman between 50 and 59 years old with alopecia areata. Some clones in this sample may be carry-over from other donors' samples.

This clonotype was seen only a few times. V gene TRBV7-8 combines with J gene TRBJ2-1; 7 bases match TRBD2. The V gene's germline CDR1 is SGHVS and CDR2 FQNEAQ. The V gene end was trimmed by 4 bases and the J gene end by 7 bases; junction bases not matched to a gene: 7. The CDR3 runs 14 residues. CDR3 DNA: TGTGCCAGCAGCTACGGACTAGAGTCGAATGAGCAGTTCTTC. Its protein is CASSYGLESNEQFF.

The CDR3 here is CASRLRGNHEKLFF. For the CDR3, the DNA is TGTGCCAGTAGACTAAGGGGAAATCATGAAAAACTGTTTTTT. V usage is TRBV27 and J usage is TRBJ1-4, with TRBD1 as a possible D gene (5 bases). Germline V gene lookup returns CDR1 MNHEY and CDR2 SMNVEV (reference sequence). Trimming took 9 bases from V and 6 from J, leaving 17 bases between them. CDR3 size: 14 residues.

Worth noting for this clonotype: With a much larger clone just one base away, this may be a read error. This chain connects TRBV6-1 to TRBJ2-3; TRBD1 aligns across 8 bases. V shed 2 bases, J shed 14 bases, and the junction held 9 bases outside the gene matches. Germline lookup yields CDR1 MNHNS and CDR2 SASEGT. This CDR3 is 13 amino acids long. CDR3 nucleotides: TGTGCCAGCAGTGAACTAGACAGGGGAGATTCGTATTTT. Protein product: CASSELDRGDSYF.

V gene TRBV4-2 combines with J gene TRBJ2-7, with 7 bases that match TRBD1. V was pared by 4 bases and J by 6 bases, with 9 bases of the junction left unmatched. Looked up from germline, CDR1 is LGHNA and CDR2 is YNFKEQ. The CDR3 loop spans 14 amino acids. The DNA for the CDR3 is TGTGCCAGCAGCCTGGGGGACAGATCCCCCGAGCAGTACTTC. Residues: CASSLGDRSPEQYF.

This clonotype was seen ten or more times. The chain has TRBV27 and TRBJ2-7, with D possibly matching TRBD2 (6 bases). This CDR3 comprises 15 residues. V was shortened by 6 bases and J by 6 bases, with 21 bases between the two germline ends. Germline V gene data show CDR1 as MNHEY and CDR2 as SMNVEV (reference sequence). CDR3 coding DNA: TGTGCCAGCAGGAGGAGGGGCAGCCCCAATTCCGAGCAGTACTTC. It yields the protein CASRRRGSPNSEQYF.

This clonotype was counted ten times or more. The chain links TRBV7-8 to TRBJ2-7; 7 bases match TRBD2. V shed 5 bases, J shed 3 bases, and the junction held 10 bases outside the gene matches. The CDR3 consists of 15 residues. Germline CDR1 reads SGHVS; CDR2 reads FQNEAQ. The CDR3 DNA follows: TGTGCCAGCAGCCAAACTAGCGAGATTTTCTACGAGCAGTACTTC. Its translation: CASSQTSEIFYEQYF.

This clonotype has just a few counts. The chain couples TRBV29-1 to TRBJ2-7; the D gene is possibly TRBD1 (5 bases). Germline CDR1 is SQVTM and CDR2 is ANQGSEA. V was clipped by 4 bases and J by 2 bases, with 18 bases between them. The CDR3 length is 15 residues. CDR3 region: CSVVDPGHAPYEQYF. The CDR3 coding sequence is TGCAGCGTTGTAGACCCCGGACATGCCCCCTACGAGCAGTACTTC.

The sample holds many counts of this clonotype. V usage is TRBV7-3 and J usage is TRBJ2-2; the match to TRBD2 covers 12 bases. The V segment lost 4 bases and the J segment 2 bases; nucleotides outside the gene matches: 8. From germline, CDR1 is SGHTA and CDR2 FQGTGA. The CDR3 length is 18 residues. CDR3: CASSSRLAGAPNTGELFF. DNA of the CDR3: TGTGCCAGCAGCTCCCGACTAGCGGGGGCCCCAAACACCGGGGAGCTGTTTTTT.

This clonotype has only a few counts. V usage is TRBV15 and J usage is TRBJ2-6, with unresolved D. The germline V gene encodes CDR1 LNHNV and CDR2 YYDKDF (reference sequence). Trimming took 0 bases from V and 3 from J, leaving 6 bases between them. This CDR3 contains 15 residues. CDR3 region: CATSREVVGANVLTF. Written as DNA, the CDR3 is TGTGCCACCAGCAGAGAAGTAGTTGGGGCCAACGTCCTGACTTTC.

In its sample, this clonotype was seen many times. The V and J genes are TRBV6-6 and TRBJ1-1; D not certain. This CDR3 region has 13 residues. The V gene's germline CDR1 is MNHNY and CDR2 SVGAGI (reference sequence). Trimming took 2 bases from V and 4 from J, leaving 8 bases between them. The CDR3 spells CASSYLTGTEAFF. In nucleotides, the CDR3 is TGTGCCAGCAGTTACCTCACCGGCACTGAAGCTTTCTTT.

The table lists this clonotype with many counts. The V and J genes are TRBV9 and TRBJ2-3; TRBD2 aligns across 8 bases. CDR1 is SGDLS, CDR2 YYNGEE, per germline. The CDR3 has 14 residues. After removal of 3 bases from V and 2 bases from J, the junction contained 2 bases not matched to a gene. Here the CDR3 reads CASSGSGATDTQYF. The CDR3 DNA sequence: TGTGCCAGCAGCGGTAGCGGGGCCACAGATACGCAGTATTTT.

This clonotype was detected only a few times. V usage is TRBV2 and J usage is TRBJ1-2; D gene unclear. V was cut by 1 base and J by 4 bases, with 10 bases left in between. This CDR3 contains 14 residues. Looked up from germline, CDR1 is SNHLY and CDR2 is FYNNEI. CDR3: CASSEDMGGYGYTF. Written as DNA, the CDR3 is TGTGCCAGCAGTGAAGATATGGGCGGCTATGGCTACACCTTC. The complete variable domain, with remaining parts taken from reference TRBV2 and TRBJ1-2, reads EPEVTQTPSHQVTQMGQEVILRCVPISNHLYFYWYRQILGQKVEFLVSFYNNEISEKSEIFDDQFSVERPDGSNFTLKIRSTKLEDSAMYFCASSEDMGGYGYTFGSGTRLTVV.

The CDR3 sequence is CASSQDRTSGGAEQYF. The CDR3 nucleotides read TGTGCCAGCAGCCAAGACCGGACTAGCGGGGGGGCCGAGCAGTACTTC. The chain employs TRBV4-2 and TRBJ2-7, with TRBD2 identical over 15 bases. The CDR3 sequence is 16 residues long. Unmatched junction bases numbered 3, after V lost 0 bases and J lost 6 bases. Per germline, CDR1 LGHNA and CDR2 YNFKEQ.